The 8 T cell receptor beta chains below were found in one sample sequenced in a study of T cells in Graves' hyperthyroidism and ophthalmopathy. RNA transcripts yielded amplified TCR beta CDR3 regions. A first-round RT-PCR of the TCR CDR3 used the HTBI primer set. TCRdb processed the multiplex PCR reads anew with MiXCR; each CDR3 protein has one entry. The sample records almost 350,000 distinct CDR3 sequences, around 18% being singletons. The source material was blood. The source of these receptors is a woman in her thirties or forties with Graves' ophthalmopathy.

This clonotype was seen only a few times. This rearrangement joins TRBV28 to TRBJ2-7; 12 nucleotides agree with TRBD1. CDR1 is MDHEN, CDR2 SYDVKM, per germline. V dropped 2 bases and J dropped 6; count of bases not matched to a gene: 14. The CDR3 loop spans 18 amino acids. CDR3 loop: CASSLAGQGANIFGEQYF. DNA of the CDR3: TGTGCCAGCAGTTTAGCGGGACAGGGGGCTAACATCTTCGGCGAGCAGTACTTC.

In this sample, this clonotype turned up many times. A read error is possible here, since a much larger clone lies one base away. The chain uses TRBV6-1 and TRBJ2-7; maybe TRBD1 (5 bases). This CDR3 has 14 residues. In germline, CDR1 is MNHNS, CDR2 SASEGT. The CDR3 spells CASSVTRQSYGQYF. CDR3 nucleotides: TGTGCCAGCAGTGTAACCAGACAGTCCTACGGGCAGTACTTC.

The chain combines TRBV7-2 with TRBJ2-5; no clear D gene. The CDR3 is made up of 13 amino acids. Germline V CDR1 and CDR2: SGHTA, FQGNSA. V shed 5 bases and J shed 5 bases, with 12 bases lying between them. CDR3 in amino acids: CASSRARSETQYF. CDR3 nucleotides: TGTGCCAGCAGCAGAGCTCGTTCCGAGACCCAGTACTTC.

The chain combines TRBV11-2 with TRBJ2-7, with 14 bases aligning to TRBD2. The ends lost 5 bases at V and 5 bases at J; junction bases unmatched: 11. This CDR3 contains 17 residues. CDR1 and CDR2 (germline): SGHAT, FQNNGV. DNA of the CDR3: TGTGCCAGCAGCGAAACCGGGACTAGCGGGAGATCCCACGAGCAGTACTTC. Amino acids: CASSETGTSGRSHEQYF.

V gene TRBV12-3 or TRBV12-4 combines with J gene TRBJ1-1; TRBD1 aligns across 9 bases. Losses at the gene ends were 6 bases for V and 6 bases for J; bases not matched to a gene: 8. There are 14 residues in the CDR3. CDR3 loop: CASSLGQGWSEAFF. The CDR3 nucleotides read TGTGCCAGCAGCCTCGGACAGGGGTGGTCTGAAGCTTTCTTT.

This chain links TRBV6-1 with TRBJ1-2, with D possibly TRBD1 on 5 matching bases. V was shortened by 0 bases and J by 4 bases, with 9 bases between the two germline ends. CDR1 MNHNS and CDR2 SASEGT come from the germline V gene. The CDR3 has 14 amino acids. CDR3 amino acids: CASSEAQGAYGYTF. The CDR3, as DNA: TGTGCCAGCAGTGAAGCGCAGGGCGCCTATGGCTACACCTTC.

This clonotype was observed at least ten times. V gene TRBV6-1 combines with J gene TRBJ1-2, with a weak D call TRBD1 (5 bases). The V end lost 2 bases, the J end lost 3 bases, and 10 bases lay between the germline ends. Per germline, CDR1 MNHNS and CDR2 SASEGT. The CDR3 has 14 amino acids. This chain's CDR3 is CASSERGRDYGYTF. The CDR3 DNA follows: TGTGCCAGCAGTGAAAGGGGAAGGGACTATGGCTACACCTTC.

This clonotype was seen at least ten times. The V gene is TRBV28, the J gene TRBJ1-5; D possibly corresponds to TRBD1 (5 bases). Trimming took 4 bases from V and 0 from J, leaving 13 bases between them. Germline CDR1 is MDHEN and CDR2 is SYDVKM. This CDR3 is 16 amino acids long. The CDR3 DNA reads TGTGCCAGCAGTTACGCGGGACGGACTAGCAATCAGCCCCAGCATTTT. The encoded protein is CASSYAGRTSNQPQHF.